This paragraph reports one TCR beta chain. Its antigen is still unknown. The germline CDR1 and CDR2 sequences are SGHNT and YENEEA. V was clipped by 7 bases and J by 4 bases, with 16 bases between them. This CDR3 comprises 14 residues. The PCR contained 60 Vbeta and 13 Jbeta primers. Measured with immunoSEQ multiplex PCR; TCRdb has only the in-frame clones, and not every one. This repertoire includes about 170,000 clones. The sample belongs to a study of cytomegalovirus exposure and HLA in healthy donors. Overall study findings and caveats: According to a later analysis, most TCR beta chains associated with CMV appeared HLA-restricted.

The TCR comes from a woman aged 18-30 years in good health and CMV-seropositive. The chain uses TRBV11-3 and TRBJ1-1; possibly TRBD1 for D (5 bases). Sequences were obtained from PBMCs. CDR3 DNA sequence: TGTGCCAGCAATCGGGCGGGACGAAGCACTGAAGCTTTCTTT. Translation: CASNRAGRSTEAFF.